This T cell receptor (beta chain) was obtained from a study of shared clonotypes between healthy human individuals. This clone came up a few times. TCRdb's table, derived via immunoSEQ multiplex PCR, lists solely in-frame clones and lacks some. Of millions of clones listed, 85% to 95% are singletons. V lost 6 bases to trimming and J lost 5 bases; unmatched junction nucleotides: 9. Germline CDR1 is SQVTM and CDR2 is ANQGSEA. The CDR3 spans 13 residues. The sample was naive CD4+ T cells sorted from blood. The subset is: CD45RA+ positively selected. The source of this sequence is a man in his late teens or twenties in good health. This chain connects TRBV29-1 to TRBJ1-1; 7 positions match TRBD1. The DNA for the CDR3 is TGCAGCGTCGGTCAGGGGGTTTCTACTGAAGCTTTCTTT. Protein sequence: CSVGQGVSTEAFF. Using reference TRBV29-1 and TRBJ1-1 for the parts outside the CDR3, the full variable domain is SAVISQKPSRDICQRGTSLTIQCQVDSQVTMMFWYRQQPGQSLTLIATANQGSEATYESGFVIDKFPISRPNLTFSTLTVSNMSPEDSSIYLCSVGQGVSTEAFFGQGTRLTVV.